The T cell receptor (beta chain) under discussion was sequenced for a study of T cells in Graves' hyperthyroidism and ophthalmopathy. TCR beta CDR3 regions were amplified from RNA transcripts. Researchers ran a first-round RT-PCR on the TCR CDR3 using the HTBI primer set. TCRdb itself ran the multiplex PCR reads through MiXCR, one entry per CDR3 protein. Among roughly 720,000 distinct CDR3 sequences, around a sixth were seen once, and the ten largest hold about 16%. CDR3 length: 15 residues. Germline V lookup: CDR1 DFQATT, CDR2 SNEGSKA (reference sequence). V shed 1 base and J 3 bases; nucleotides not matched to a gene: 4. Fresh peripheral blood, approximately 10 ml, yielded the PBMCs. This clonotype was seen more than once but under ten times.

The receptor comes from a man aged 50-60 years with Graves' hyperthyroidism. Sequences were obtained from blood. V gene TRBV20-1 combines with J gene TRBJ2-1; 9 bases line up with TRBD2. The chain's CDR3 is CSARVSGRFYNEQFF. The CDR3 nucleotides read TGCAGTGCTAGAGTTAGCGGGAGATTCTACAATGAGCAGTTCTTC.